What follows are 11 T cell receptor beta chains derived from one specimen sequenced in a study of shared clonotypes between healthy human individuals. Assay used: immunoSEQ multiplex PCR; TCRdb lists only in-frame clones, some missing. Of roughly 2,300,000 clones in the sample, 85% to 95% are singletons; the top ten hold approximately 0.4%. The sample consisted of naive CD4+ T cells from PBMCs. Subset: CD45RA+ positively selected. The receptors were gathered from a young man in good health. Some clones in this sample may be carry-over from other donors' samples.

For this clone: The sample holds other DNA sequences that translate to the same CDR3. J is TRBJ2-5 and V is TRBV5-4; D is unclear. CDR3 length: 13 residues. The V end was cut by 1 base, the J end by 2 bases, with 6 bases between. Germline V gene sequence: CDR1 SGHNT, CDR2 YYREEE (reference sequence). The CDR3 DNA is TGTGCCAGCAGCTTGCCGCAGCAAGAGACCCAGTACTTC. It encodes CASSLPQQETQYF.

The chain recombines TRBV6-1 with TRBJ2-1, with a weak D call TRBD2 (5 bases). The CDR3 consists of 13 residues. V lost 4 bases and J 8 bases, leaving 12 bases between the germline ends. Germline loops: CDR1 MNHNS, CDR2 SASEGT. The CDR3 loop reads CASSGWTLYEQFF. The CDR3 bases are TGTGCCAGCAGTGGGTGGACTCTCTATGAGCAGTTCTTC.

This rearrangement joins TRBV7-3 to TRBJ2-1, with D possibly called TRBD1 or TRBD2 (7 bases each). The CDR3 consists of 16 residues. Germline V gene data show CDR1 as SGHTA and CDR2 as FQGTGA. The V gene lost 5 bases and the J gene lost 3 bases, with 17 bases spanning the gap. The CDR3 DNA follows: TGTGCCAGCAGCGCTTCAGGGGGGGTACTCTACAATGAGCAGTTCTTC. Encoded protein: CASSASGGVLYNEQFF.

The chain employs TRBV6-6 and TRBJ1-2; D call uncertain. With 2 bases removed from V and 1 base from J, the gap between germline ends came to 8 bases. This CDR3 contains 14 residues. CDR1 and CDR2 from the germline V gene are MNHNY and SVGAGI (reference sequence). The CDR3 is CASSYGQLNYGYTF. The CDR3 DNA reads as TGTGCCAGCAGTTACGGGCAGCTTAACTATGGCTACACCTTC.

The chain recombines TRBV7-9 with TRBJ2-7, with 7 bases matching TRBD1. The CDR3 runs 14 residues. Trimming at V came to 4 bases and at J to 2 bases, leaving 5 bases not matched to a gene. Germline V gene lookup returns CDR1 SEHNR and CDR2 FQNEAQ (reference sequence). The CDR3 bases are TGTGCCAGCAGCTCTTACAGGGGAACCTACGAGCAGTACTTC. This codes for CASSSYRGTYEQYF.

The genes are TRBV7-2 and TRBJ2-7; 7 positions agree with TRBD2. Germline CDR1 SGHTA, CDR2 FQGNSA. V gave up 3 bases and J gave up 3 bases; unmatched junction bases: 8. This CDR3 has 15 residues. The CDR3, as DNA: TGTGCCAGCAGCTTTGCCCGGGGGGACCTCTACGAGCAGTACTTC. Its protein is CASSFARGDLYEQYF.

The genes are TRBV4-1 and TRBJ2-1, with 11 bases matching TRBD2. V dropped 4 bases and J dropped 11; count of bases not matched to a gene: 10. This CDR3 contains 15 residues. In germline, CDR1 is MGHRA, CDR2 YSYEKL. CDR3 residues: CASSPGLAAMQKQFF. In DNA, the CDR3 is TGCGCCAGCAGCCCGGGACTAGCGGCGATGCAAAAGCAGTTCTTC.

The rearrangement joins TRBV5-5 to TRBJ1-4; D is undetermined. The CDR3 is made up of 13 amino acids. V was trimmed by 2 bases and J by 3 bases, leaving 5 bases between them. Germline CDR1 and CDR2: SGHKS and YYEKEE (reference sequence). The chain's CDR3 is CASSFMANEKLFF. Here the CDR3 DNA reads TGTGCCAGCAGCTTTATGGCTAATGAAAAACTGTTTTTT.

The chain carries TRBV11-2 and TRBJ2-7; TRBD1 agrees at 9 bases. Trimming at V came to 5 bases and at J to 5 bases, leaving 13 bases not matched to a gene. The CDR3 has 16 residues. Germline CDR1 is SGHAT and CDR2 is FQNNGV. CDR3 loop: CASSPGIRQGVHEQYF. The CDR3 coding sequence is TGTGCCAGCAGCCCAGGCATCCGACAGGGGGTCCACGAGCAGTACTTC.

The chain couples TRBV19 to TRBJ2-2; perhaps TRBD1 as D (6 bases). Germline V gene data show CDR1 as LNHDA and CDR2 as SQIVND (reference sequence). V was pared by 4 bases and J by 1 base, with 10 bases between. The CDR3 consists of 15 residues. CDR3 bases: TGTGCCAGTAGTAAACCGGGACAGAACACCGGGGAGCTGTTTTTT. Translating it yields CASSKPGQNTGELFF.

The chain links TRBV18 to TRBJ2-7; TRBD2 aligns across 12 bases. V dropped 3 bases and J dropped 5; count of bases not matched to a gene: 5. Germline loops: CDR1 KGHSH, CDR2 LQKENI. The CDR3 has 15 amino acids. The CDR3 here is CASSPWTSGIDEQYF. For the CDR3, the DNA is TGTGCCAGCTCACCTTGGACTAGCGGGATCGACGAGCAGTACTTC.